This T cell receptor (beta chain) stems from a study of cytomegalovirus exposure and HLA in healthy donors. The study, taken as a whole, reports: The majority of CMV-associated TCR beta chains were reported as apparently HLA-restricted in a later analysis. V- and J-gene trimming in TCR beta was tied to a missense DCLRE1C variant by an analysis performed later. According to the study, some 160 TCR beta chains were cytomegalovirus-associated.

Concerning this clone: Its target is unknown.

The PCR made use of 60 Vbeta and 13 Jbeta primers. Produced via immunoSEQ multiplex PCR; TCRdb's table is partial and in-frame only. The sample comprises some 150,000 clones, 68% of which are singletons, and around 4.2% rests with the top ten. Losses at the gene ends were 3 bases for V and 4 bases for J; bases not matched to a gene: 14. The CDR3 sequence is 17 residues long. Germline V gives CDR1 WSHSY, CDR2 SAAADI. This sequence joins TRBV10-2 and TRBJ1-1, with 7 bases aligning to TRBD1. The sequence was collected from a man between 60 and 75 years old in good health and CMV-seronegative. The source material was PBMCs. The CDR3 nucleotides read TGCGCCAGCAGTGATCTCTATCCCGGGACAGCGATCACTGAAGCTTTCTTT. Translating it yields CASSDLYPGTAITEAFF.